Sequencing of this T cell receptor beta chain was carried out in a study of blood T cell repertoires in COVID-19. As for the study in general: COVID-19 samples collected from the United States, Italy and Spain covered acute and convalescent phases. The analysed material was cDNA or gDNA that came from T cells, B-cell-depleted T cells, or PBMCs.

Germline CDR1 and CDR2: LNHDA and SQIVND (reference sequence). The V gene lost 4 bases and the J gene lost 3 bases, with 10 bases spanning the gap. There are 13 residues in the CDR3. The authors' processing: Amplification of reference gene primers was used by the study to estimate nucleated cell counts. Libraries were prepared by immunoSEQ multiplex PCR; TCRdb keeps only in-frame clonotypes and omits some of them. D and trimming come from the DNA, and the V and J calls and clone size come from that table. The data hold fewer than 250,000 clones, with 70% to 85% observed a single time. The sequenced sample consisted of peripheral blood. The V call is TRBV19, the J call TRBJ2-7; D is ambiguous. The sequence was obtained from an elderly woman with acute or convalescent COVID-19. The CDR3 sequence is CASSNDGLYEQYF. For the CDR3, the DNA is TGTGCCAGTAGTAACGATGGGCTCTACGAGCAGTACTTC.